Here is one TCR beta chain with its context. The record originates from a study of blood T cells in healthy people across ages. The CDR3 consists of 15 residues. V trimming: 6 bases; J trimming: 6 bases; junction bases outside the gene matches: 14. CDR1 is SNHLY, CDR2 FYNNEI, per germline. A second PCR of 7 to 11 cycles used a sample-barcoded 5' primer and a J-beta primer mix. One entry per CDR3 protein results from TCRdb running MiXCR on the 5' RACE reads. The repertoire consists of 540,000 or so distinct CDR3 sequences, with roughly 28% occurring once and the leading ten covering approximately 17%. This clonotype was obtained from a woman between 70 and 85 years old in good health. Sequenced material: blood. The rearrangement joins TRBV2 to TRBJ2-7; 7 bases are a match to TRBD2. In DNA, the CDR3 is TGTGCCAGCAGCCGTTCGACTAGCTCAGCCGGCGAGCAGTACTTC. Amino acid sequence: CASSRSTSSAGEQYF.